This T cell receptor (beta chain) was identified during a study of identical twins. Regarding the study as a whole: The analysis was cross-sectional rather than longitudinal within donors. Sequences that were out-of-frame, alpha and twin-shared displayed an excess of low generation probability.

The V end was cut by 5 bases, the J end by 2 bases, with 16 bases between. CDR3 size: 17 residues. Germline V lookup: CDR1 MNHEY, CDR2 SMNVEV (reference sequence). Each CDR3 protein gets one entry after TCRdb re-called the 5' RACE reads with MiXCR. This table has 400,000 to 550,000 distinct CDR3 sequences, 22% appearing once. As for this clonotype: Its cognate antigen is unknown.

These same data were also listed under a study on T cells expressing NK-cell markers. That source reports: According to the study, TCR beta repertoires originated from sorted CD3+CD56+NKG2C+, CD3+CD56+NKG2C- and CD3+CD56-NKG2C+ T cells. The CD3+CD56-NKG2C+ fraction of a few donors was likewise dominated by these clonotypes.

This TCR was recovered from a woman in her late teens or twenties in good health. The chain recombines TRBV27 with TRBJ2-6; D is perhaps TRBD1 (6 bases). Sample: CD4+ T cells sorted from blood. The CDR3 region has the DNA TGTGCCAGCAGTCCCCCGCCCTACAGGGCTGGGGCCAACGTCCTGACTTTC. Protein: CASSPPPYRAGANVLTF.